This entry lists 2 T cell receptor beta chains sequenced from one sample in a study of cytomegalovirus exposure and HLA in healthy donors. It was with 60 Vbeta and 13 Jbeta primers that the PCR ran. Method: immunoSEQ multiplex PCR; TCRdb's copy keeps in-frame clones and lacks some. The sample carries 95,000 to 150,000 clones, 73% recorded once. The sequenced sample was PBMCs. These receptors came from a man aged 60-69 years in good health and CMV-seropositive.

This clone was seen a handful of times. V usage is TRBV6-5 and J usage is TRBJ2-7; D remains ambiguous. Germline V gives CDR1 MNHEY, CDR2 SVGAGI. The CDR3 sequence is 11 residues long. V lost 6 bases and J lost 3, with 6 bases in between. CDR3 amino acids: CASSPNYEQYF. The CDR3 bases are TGTGCCAGCAGCCCAAACTACGAGCAGTACTTC.

This rearrangement joins TRBV6-1 to TRBJ2-3; a weak D match, TRBD2 (6 bases). This CDR3 comprises 15 residues. Germline CDR1 MNHNS, CDR2 SASEGT. V was pared by 7 bases and J by 4 bases, with 18 bases between. CDR3 in DNA: TGTGCCAGCATGAAGAGACTAGATCTGGCAGATACGCAGTATTTT. It translates to CASMKRLDLADTQYF.